Each of the 26 T cell receptor beta chains below was sequenced from the same sample in a study of human T cells and chemical hapten exposure. TCRdb redid the calling of the RACE reads with MiXCR, one entry per CDR3 protein. The data show more than 80,000 distinct CDR3 sequences, 11% seen once. The time point was: pre-sensitization, week 0. The treatment here: therapeutic diphenylcyclopropenone sensitization with weekly scalp DPC. The material was whole blood, obtained in connection with sensitization to the hapten diphenylcyclopropenone (DPC). Receptors originate from an older woman with alopecia areata. Some clones in this sample may be carry-over from other donors' samples.

This clonotype was detected ten times or more. The V and J genes are TRBV12-3 or TRBV12-4 and TRBJ1-1, with 8 bases aligning to TRBD1. With 8 bases clipped from V and 5 bases from J, the junction kept 13 bases outside the gene matches. This CDR3 is built from 15 residues. The CDR3 reads CASGMTGDLRTEAFF. Here the CDR3 DNA reads TGTGCCAGCGGAATGACAGGGGACCTAAGGACTGAAGCTTTCTTT.

This clonotype was found many times. This chain links TRBV6-2 or TRBV6-3 with TRBJ1-5; D is unresolved. From germline, CDR1 is MNHEY and CDR2 SVGEGT. Trimming shortened V by 5 bases and J by 0 bases, and 11 bases separated the two germline ends. This CDR3 has 15 residues. CDR3 sequence reads: CASSPGRYSNQPQHF. The CDR3 DNA reads TGTGCCAGCAGTCCGGGGAGATATAGCAATCAGCCCCAGCATTTT.

The chain links TRBV6-1 to TRBJ2-4; 9 positions agree with TRBD1. The CDR3 runs to 14 residues. Germline V gives CDR1 MNHNS, CDR2 SASEGT. V lost 5 bases, J lost 7 bases, and 6 bases stayed unmatched. The chain's CDR3 is CASSTGTGKNIQYF. As DNA, the CDR3 is TGTGCCAGCAGTACCGGGACAGGGAAGAACATTCAGTACTTC.

Ten or more counts support this clonotype. The CDR3 is CASSRDRTDTQYF. The DNA of the CDR3 is TGTGCCAGCAGTCGGGACCGCACAGATACGCAGTATTTT. This chain joins TRBV6-6 and TRBJ2-3; D is perhaps TRBD1 or TRBD2 (5 bases each). Per the germline V gene, CDR1 is MNHNY and CDR2 is SVGAGI (reference sequence). There are 13 residues in the CDR3. With 5 bases removed from V and 1 base from J, the gap between germline ends came to 7 bases.

The chain carries TRBV6-1 and TRBJ1-5; a possible D gene is TRBD1 (6 bases). The CDR3 length is 16 residues. Germline CDR1 and CDR2: MNHNS and SASEGT. V shed 6 bases and J shed 0 bases, with 15 bases lying between them. The CDR3 region is CASSTTNRVSNQPQHF. CDR3 sequence (DNA): TGTGCCAGCAGCACTACTAACAGGGTTAGCAATCAGCCCCAGCATTTT.

The chain uses TRBV5-1 and TRBJ1-1, with D perhaps matching TRBD1 (6 bases). The CDR3 length is 15 residues. Trimming removed 3 bases from V and 1 base from J, with 13 bases in between. Germline loops: CDR1 SGHRS, CDR2 YFSETQ. CDR3 sequence: CASSSGSTGNTEAFF. The CDR3 DNA reads TGCGCCAGCAGCTCGGGATCGACAGGGAACACTGAAGCTTTCTTT.

V and J are TRBV3-1 and TRBJ2-5; 7 nucleotides align to TRBD2. The CDR3 extends over 17 amino acids. Germline CDR1 LGHDT, CDR2 YNNKEL (reference sequence). V gave up 4 bases and J gave up 0 bases; unmatched junction bases: 11. This CDR3 reads CASSRAPGLQYQETQYF. The CDR3 bases are TGTGCCAGCAGCCGAGCGCCGGGACTACAGTACCAAGAGACCCAGTACTTC.

The chain recombines TRBV7-2 with TRBJ2-1, with D perhaps matching TRBD1 (5 bases). The CDR3 is made up of 15 amino acids. Germline V CDR1 and CDR2: SGHTA, FQGNSA. With 3 bases removed from V and 1 base from J, the gap between germline ends came to 10 bases. The CDR3 loop is CASSFKTDSYNEQFF. The CDR3 DNA reads TGTGCCAGCAGCTTTAAGACAGATTCCTACAATGAGCAGTTCTTC.

The chain joins TRBV7-2 to TRBJ2-3, with unresolved D. V lost 1 base and J 0 bases, leaving 8 bases between the germline ends. Germline V gene data show CDR1 as SGHTA and CDR2 as FQGNSA. The CDR3 is made up of 15 amino acids. The CDR3 nucleotides read TGTGCCAGCAGCTTAGATGTGCACAGCACAGATACGCAGTATTTT. Residues: CASSLDVHSTDTQYF.

Only a few counts were recorded for this clonotype. The V and J genes are TRBV6-5 and TRBJ1-3; D not certain. The V and J ends lost 2 bases and 0 bases respectively, with 8 bases between them. The CDR3 is 15 residues long. CDR1 and CDR2 (germline): MNHEY, SVGAGI. The CDR3 region is CASSYSGISGNTIYF. Here the CDR3 DNA reads TGTGCCAGCAGTTACAGTGGGATCTCTGGAAACACCATATATTTT.

The chain uses TRBV24-1 and TRBJ2-5, with 8 bases fitting TRBD2. V was pared by 3 bases and J by 5 bases, with 7 bases of the junction left unmatched. CDR1 is KGHDR and CDR2 is SFDVKD in the germline V gene. CDR3 length equals 15 residues. DNA for the CDR3: TGTGCCACCAGTGATCGTCGGGGGGGAGGTGAGACCCAGTACTTC. Its protein product is CATSDRRGGGETQYF.

This clonotype came up many times. The chain combines TRBV3-1 with TRBJ1-4, with 8 bases matching TRBD1. Germline V gene data show CDR1 as LGHDT and CDR2 as YNNKEL (reference sequence). Trimming at V came to 4 bases and at J to 7 bases, leaving 8 bases not matched to a gene. There are 15 residues in the CDR3. CDR3 coding DNA: TGTGCCAGCAGCCCCAGGGGGCGCGGAGGTGAAAAACTGTTTTTT. It encodes CASSPRGRGGEKLFF.

This rearrangement joins TRBV6-5 to TRBJ1-2; D not certain. Germline CDR1 is MNHEY and CDR2 is SVGAGI. This CDR3 has 12 residues. The V end was cut by 5 bases, the J end by 8 bases, with 12 bases between. The CDR3 loop reads CASSQDGNGYTF. The CDR3 bases are TGTGCCAGCAGTCAGGACGGAAACGGCTACACCTTC.

The chain uses TRBV7-8 and TRBJ2-3; TRBD2 might be the D (7 bases). In germline, CDR1 is SGHVS, CDR2 FQNEAQ. V lost 0 bases and J lost 5, with 12 bases in between. The CDR3 is 15 residues long. The CDR3 here is CASSLAGRGIDTQYF. DNA for the CDR3: TGTGCCAGCAGCTTAGCAGGGAGGGGGATAGATACGCAGTATTTT.

This clonotype was detected many times. The chain links TRBV3-1 to TRBJ2-7, with D possibly TRBD2 on 6 matching bases. CDR3 length: 16 residues. CDR1 and CDR2 from the germline V gene are LGHDT and YNNKEL (reference sequence). V was trimmed by 0 bases and J by 0 bases, leaving 12 bases between them. The CDR3: CASSQDGGSLSYEQYF. The CDR3 DNA reads TGTGCCAGCAGCCAAGATGGGGGGTCCCTCTCCTACGAGCAGTACTTC.

This clonotype has more than one count but fewer than ten. This chain uses TRBV7-2 with TRBJ2-2; 8 nucleotides line up with TRBD2. CDR3 length: 15 amino acids. Germline V gene sequence: CDR1 SGHTA, CDR2 FQGNSA. Losses at the gene ends were 5 bases for V and 5 bases for J; bases not matched to a gene: 7. This CDR3 is CASSPGLAGTGELFF. The CDR3 DNA follows: TGTGCCAGCAGCCCCGGACTAGCAGGAACCGGGGAGCTGTTTTTT.

This clonotype has ten or more counts. The rearrangement joins TRBV20-1 to TRBJ2-2; 8 bases fit TRBD2. The germline V gene has CDR1 DFQATT and CDR2 SNEGSKA (reference sequence). V shed 6 bases, J shed 4 bases, and the junction held 4 bases outside the gene matches. The CDR3 runs to 13 residues. This chain's CDR3 is CSAKRGFTGELFF. The DNA for the CDR3 is TGCAGTGCCAAGCGGGGGTTCACCGGGGAGCTGTTTTTT.

This clonotype showed up just a few times. V usage is TRBV5-1 and J usage is TRBJ2-7; D gene ambiguous. Germline loops: CDR1 SGHRS, CDR2 YFSETQ. Trimming stripped 0 bases from V and 2 bases from J, with 9 bases between. This CDR3 comprises 14 residues. Here the CDR3 DNA reads TGCGCCAGCAGCTTGGGACACCTTACCTACGAGCAGTACTTC. Protein: CASSLGHLTYEQYF.

The chain employs TRBV6-5 and TRBJ2-7; D tentatively fits TRBD1 or TRBD2 (5 bases each). The CDR3 length is 18 residues. Trimming removed 0 bases at V and 2 bases at J, with 20 bases between. In germline, CDR1 is MNHEY, CDR2 SVGAGI. CDR3 DNA: TGTGCCAGCAGTTACTCAGTCCCGACCGGGGCAGTTACCTACGAGCAGTACTTC. Translation: CASSYSVPTGAVTYEQYF.

This clonotype was recorded many times. The chain recombines TRBV6-5 with TRBJ1-1, with a weak D call TRBD1 (5 bases). Germline V gene lookup returns CDR1 MNHEY and CDR2 SVGAGI. The V end lost 0 bases, the J end lost 3 bases, and 11 bases lay between the germline ends. This CDR3 has 15 amino acids. CDR3: CASSYSSGMDTEAFF. DNA for the CDR3: TGTGCCAGCAGTTACTCATCAGGGATGGACACTGAAGCTTTCTTT.

The rearrangement joins TRBV5-4 to TRBJ1-4; TRBD1 aligns across 8 bases. V shed 0 bases and J 0 bases; nucleotides not matched to a gene: 4. CDR1 is SGHNT and CDR2 is YYREEE in the germline V gene (reference sequence). The CDR3 is made up of 17 amino acids. The CDR3: CASSLGQGWTTNEKLFF. CDR3 DNA sequence: TGTGCCAGCAGCTTGGGACAGGGGTGGACAACTAATGAAAAACTGTTTTTT.

This clonotype was observed at least ten times. V is TRBV25-1 and J is TRBJ1-5, with a possible D match to TRBD1 (5 bases). CDR1 is MGHDK, CDR2 SYGVNS, per germline. V was cut by 3 bases and J by 3 bases, with 9 bases left in between. The CDR3 length is 14 residues. The CDR3 coding sequence is TGTGCCAGCAGTGACGCAGGGTACAATCAGCCCCAGCATTTT. It specifies CASSDAGYNQPQHF.

This clonotype came up many times. The chain couples TRBV5-1 to TRBJ1-1; D uncertain. The V end was cut by 0 bases, the J end by 3 bases, with 12 bases between. The CDR3 sequence is 15 residues long. Germline V gene data show CDR1 as SGHRS and CDR2 as YFSETQ. The CDR3 protein is CASSLVAGGDTEAFF. CDR3 DNA: TGCGCCAGCAGCTTGGTGGCAGGTGGGGACACTGAAGCTTTCTTT.

CDR3 nucleotide sequence: TGTGCCAGTAGTATAGAATTCAACAGGAAAATCTATGGCTACACCTTC. Its protein product is CASSIEFNRKIYGYTF. The V gene is TRBV19, the J gene TRBJ1-2, with D perhaps TRBD1 (5 bases). CDR3 length: 16 residues. V was clipped by 0 bases and J by 4 bases, with 15 bases between them. Germline CDR1 is LNHDA and CDR2 is SQIVND (reference sequence).

This clonotype was detected only a few times. CDR3 DNA: TGTGCCAGCAGTTACACGACCGGACTAGATCTGGGGACCCAGTACTTC. It encodes CASSYTTGLDLGTQYF. The rearrangement uses TRBV6-2 or TRBV6-3 and TRBJ2-5; TRBD2 matches at 7 bases. V lost 2 bases, J lost 7 bases, and 13 bases stayed unmatched. Germline loops: CDR1 MNHEY, CDR2 SVGEGT. The CDR3 has 16 amino acids.

J is TRBJ2-5 and V is TRBV5-1; D not certain. Trimming left V 4 bases short and J 5 bases short, with 18 bases between. Germline V CDR1 and CDR2: SGHRS, YFSETQ. This CDR3 is 15 amino acids long. This CDR3 is CASSLGRSSGETQYF. CDR3 bases: TGCGCCAGCAGCCTGGGCCGCAGTTCGGGTGAGACCCAGTACTTC.